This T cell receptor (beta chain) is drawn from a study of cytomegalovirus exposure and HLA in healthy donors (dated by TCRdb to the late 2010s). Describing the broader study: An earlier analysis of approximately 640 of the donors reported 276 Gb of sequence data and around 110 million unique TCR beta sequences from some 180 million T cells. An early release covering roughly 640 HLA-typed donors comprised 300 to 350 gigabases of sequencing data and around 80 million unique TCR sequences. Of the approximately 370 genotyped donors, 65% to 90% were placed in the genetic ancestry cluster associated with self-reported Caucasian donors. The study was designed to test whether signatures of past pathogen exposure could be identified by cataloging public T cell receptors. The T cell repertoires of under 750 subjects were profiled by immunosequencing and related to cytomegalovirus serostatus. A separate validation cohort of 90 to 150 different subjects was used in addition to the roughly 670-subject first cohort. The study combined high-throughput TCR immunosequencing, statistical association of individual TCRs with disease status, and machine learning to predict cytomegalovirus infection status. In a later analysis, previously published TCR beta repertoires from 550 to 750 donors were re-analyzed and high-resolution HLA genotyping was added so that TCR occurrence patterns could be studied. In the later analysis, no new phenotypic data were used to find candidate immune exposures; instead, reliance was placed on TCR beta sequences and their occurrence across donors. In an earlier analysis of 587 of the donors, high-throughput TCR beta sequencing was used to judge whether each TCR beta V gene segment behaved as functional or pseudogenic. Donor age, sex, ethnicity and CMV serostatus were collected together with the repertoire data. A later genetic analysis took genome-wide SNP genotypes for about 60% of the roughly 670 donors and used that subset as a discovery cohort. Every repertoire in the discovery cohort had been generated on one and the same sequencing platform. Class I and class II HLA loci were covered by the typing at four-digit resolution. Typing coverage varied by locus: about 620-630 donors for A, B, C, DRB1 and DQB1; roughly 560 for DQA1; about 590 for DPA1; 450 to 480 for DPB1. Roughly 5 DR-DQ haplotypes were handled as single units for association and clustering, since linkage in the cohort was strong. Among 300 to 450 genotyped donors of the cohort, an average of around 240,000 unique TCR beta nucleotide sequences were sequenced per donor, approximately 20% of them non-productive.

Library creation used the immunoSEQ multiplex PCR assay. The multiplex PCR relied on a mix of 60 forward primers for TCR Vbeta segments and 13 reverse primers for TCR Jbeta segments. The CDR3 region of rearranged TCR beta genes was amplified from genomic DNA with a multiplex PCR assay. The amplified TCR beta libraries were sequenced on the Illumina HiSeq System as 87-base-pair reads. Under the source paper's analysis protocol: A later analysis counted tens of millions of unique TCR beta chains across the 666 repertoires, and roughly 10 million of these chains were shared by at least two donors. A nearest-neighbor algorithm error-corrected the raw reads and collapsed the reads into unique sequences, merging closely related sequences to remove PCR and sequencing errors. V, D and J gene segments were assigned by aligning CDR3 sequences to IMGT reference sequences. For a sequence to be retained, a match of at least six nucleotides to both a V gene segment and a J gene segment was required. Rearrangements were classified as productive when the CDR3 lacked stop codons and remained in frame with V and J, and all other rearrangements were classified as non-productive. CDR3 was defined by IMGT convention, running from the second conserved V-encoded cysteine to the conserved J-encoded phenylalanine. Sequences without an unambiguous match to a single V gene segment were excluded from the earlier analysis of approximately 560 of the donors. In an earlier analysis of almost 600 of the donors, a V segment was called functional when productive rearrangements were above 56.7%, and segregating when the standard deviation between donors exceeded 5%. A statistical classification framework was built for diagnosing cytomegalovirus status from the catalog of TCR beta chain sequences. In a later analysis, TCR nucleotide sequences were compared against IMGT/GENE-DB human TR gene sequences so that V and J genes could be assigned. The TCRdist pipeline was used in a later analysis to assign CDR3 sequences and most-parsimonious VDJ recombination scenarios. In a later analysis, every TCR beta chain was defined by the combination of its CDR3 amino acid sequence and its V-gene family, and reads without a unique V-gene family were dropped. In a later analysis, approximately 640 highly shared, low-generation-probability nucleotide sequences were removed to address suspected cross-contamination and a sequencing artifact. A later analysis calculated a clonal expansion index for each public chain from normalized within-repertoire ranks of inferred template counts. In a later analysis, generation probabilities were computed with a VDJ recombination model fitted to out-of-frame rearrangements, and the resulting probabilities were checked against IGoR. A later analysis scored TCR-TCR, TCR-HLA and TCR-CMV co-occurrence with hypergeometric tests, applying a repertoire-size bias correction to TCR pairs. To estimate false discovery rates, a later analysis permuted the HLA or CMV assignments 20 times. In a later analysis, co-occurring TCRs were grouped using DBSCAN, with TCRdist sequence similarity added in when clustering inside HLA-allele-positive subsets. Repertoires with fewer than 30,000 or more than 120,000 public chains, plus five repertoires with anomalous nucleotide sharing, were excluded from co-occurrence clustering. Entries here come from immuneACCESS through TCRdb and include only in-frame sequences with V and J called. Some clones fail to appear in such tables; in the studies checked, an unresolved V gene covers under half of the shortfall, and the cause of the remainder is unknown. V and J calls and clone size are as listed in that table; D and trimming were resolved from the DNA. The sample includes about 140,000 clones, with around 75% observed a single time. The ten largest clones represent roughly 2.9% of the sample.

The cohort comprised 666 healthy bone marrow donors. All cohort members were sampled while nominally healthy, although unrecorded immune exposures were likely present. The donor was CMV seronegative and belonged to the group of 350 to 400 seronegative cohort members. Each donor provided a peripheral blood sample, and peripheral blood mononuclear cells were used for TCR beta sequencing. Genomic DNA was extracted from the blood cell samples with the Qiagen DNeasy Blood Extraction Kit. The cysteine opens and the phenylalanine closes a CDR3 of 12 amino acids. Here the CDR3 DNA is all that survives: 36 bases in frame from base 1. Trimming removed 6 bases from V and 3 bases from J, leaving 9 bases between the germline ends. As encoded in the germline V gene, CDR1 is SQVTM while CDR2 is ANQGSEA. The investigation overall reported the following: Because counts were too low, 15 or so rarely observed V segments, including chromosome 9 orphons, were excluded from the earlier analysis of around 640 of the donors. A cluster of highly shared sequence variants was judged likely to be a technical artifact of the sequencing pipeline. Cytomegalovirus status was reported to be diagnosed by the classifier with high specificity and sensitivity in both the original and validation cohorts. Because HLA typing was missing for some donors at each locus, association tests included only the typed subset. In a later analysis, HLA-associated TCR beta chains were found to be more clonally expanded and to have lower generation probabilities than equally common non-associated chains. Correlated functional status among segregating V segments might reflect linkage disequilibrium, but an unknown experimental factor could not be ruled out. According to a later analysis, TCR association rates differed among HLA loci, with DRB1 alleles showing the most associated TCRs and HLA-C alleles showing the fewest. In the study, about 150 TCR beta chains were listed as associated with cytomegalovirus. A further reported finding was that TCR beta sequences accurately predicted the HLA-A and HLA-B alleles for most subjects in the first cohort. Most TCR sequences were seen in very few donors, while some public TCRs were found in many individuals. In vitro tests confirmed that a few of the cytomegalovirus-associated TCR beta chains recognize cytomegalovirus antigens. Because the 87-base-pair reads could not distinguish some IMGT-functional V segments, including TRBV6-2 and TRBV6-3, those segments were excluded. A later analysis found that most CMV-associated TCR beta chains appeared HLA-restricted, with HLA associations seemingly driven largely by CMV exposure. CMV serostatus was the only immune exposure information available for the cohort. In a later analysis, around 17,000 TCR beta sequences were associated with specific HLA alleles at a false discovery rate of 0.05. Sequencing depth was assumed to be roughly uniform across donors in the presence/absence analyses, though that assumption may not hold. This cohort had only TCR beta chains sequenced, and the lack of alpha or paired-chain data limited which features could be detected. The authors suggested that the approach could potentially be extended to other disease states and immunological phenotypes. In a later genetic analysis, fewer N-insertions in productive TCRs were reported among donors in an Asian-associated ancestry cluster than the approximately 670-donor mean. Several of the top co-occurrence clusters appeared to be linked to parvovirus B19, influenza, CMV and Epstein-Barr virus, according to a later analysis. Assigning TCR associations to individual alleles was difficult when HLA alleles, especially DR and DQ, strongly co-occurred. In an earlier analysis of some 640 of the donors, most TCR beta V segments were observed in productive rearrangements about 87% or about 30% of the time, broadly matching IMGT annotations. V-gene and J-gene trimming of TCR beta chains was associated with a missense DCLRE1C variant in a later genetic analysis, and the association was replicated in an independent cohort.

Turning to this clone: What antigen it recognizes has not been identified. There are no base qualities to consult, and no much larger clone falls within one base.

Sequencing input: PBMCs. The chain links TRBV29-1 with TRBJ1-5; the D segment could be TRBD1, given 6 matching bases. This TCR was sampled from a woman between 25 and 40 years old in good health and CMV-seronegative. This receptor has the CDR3 CSVRDTNQPQHF. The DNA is TGCAGCGTCCGGGACACCAATCAGCCCCAGCATTTT.